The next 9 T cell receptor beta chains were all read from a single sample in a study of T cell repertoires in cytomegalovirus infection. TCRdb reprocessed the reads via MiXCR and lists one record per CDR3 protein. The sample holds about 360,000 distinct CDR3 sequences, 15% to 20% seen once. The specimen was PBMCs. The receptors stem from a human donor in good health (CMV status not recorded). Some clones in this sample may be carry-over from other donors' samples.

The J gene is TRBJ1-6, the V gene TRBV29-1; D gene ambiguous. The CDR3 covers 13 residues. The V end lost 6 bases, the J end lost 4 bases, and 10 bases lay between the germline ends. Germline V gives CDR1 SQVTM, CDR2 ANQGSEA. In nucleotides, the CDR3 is TGCAGCGTAAGCCAAGGGTATAATTCACCCCTCCACTTT. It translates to CSVSQGYNSPLHF.

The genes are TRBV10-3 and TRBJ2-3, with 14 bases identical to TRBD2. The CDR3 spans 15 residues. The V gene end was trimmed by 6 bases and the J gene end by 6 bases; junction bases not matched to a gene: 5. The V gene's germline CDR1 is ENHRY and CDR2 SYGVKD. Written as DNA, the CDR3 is TGTGCCATCAGCAGGACTAGCGGGAGGTCTGATACGCAGTATTTT. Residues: CAISRTSGRSDTQYF.

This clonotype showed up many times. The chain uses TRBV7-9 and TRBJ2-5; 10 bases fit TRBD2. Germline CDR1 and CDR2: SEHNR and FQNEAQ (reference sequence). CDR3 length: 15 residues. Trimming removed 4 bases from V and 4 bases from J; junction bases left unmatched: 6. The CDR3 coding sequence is TGTGCCAGCAGCTCCGAGCGGGAGGGGCGAGAGACCCAGTACTTC. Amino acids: CASSSEREGRETQYF.

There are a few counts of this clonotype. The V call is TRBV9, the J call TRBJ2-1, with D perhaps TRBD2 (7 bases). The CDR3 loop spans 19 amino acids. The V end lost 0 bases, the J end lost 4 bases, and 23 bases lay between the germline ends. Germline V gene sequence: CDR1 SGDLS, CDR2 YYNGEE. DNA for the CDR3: TGTGCCAGCAGCGTAGTCTTTTCGGGGGGCCAGAAGGGGTACAATGAGCAGTTCTTC. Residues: CASSVVFSGGQKGYNEQFF.

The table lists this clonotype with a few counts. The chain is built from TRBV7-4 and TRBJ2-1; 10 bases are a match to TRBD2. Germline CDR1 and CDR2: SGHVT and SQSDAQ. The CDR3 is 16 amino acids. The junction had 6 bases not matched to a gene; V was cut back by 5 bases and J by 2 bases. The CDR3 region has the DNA TGTGCCAGCAGCCGAAGACTAGCGGGTCCCTACAATGAGCAGTTCTTC. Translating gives CASSRRLAGPYNEQFF.

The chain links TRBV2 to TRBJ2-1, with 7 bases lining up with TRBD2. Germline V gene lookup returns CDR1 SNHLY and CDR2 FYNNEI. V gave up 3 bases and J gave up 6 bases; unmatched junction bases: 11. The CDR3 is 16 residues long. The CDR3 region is CASSEEVAGVGNEQFF. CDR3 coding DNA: TGTGCCAGCAGTGAGGAAGTGGCGGGAGTGGGCAATGAGCAGTTCTTC.

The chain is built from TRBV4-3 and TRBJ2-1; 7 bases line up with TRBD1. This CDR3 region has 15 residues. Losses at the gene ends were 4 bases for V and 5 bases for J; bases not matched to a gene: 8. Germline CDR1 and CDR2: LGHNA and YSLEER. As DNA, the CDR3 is TGCGCCAGCAGCCGAGGACCGGGACAGAACAATGAGCAGTTCTTC. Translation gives CASSRGPGQNNEQFF.

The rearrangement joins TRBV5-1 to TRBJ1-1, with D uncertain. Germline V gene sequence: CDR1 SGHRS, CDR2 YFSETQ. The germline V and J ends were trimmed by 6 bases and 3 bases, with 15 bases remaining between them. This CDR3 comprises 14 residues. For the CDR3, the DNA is TGCGCCAGCACTTCGGCGGAAGCCGACACTGAAGCTTTCTTT. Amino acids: CASTSAEADTEAFF.

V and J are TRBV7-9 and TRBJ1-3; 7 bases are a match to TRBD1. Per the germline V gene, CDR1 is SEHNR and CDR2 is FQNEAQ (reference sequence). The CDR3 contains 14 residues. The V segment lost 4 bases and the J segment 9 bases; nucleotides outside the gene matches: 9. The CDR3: CASSSSTGRRTIYF. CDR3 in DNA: TGTGCCAGCAGCTCCTCGACAGGGCGGCGCACCATATATTTT.